This T cell receptor (beta chain) was found in a study of patients and donors after allogeneic stem cell transplantation. Each CDR3 protein gets one entry after TCRdb re-called the RT-PCR reads with MiXCR. The sample shows approximately 410,000 distinct CDR3 sequences, 16% of them seen only once. The CDR3 spans 11 residues. Trimming pared 6 bases from V and 5 bases from J, leaving 7 bases between. Germline V gene sequence: CDR1 LGHDT, CDR2 YNNKEL (reference sequence). This clonotype appeared a few times. Sequenced input: blood, either unsorted or a sorted T cell fraction (not recorded which). The chain combines TRBV3-1 with TRBJ1-1; D remains ambiguous. The origin of this receptor is a human donor who was either an allogeneic HSCT recipient or a stem cell or donor lymphocyte infusion donor (not recorded which). It is not recorded whose cells these are; they may come from a transplant donor. CDR3 loop: CASRPGTEAFF. The CDR3 nucleotides read TGTGCCAGCAGGCCGGGAACTGAAGCTTTCTTT. The full variable domain, with the rest looked up from reference TRBV3-1 and TRBJ1-1, is DTAVSQTPKYLVTQMGNDKSIKCEQNLGHDTMYWYKQDSKKFLKIMFSYNNKELIINETVPNRFSPKSPDKAHLNLHINSLELGDSAVYFCASRPGTEAFFGQGTRLTVV.